Each of the 26 T cell receptor beta chains below was sequenced from the same sample in a study of T cells in Graves' hyperthyroidism and ophthalmopathy. Template material for amplifying TCR beta CDR3 regions consisted of RNA transcripts. The study used the HTBI primer set for a first-round RT-PCR of the TCR CDR3. TCRdb reanalysed the multiplex PCR reads using MiXCR and keeps one entry per CDR3 protein. The sample consists of around 600,000 distinct CDR3 sequences, about 45% of them appearing once. The sample taken for sequencing was peripheral blood or thyroid tissue (not recorded which). The receptors originated from an adult man with Graves' disease, either hyperthyroidism or ophthalmopathy (not recorded which).

The chain carries TRBV7-9 and TRBJ1-4; D unclear. This CDR3 comprises 15 residues. Trimming shortened V by 4 bases and J by 0 bases, and 9 bases separated the two germline ends. Germline CDR1 and CDR2: SEHNR and FQNEAQ (reference sequence). The chain's CDR3 is CASSSLIATNEKLFF. In nucleotides, the CDR3 is TGTGCCAGCAGCTCGTTAATTGCAACTAATGAAAAACTGTTTTTT.

This clonotype was counted only a few times. The rearrangement links TRBV10-3 to TRBJ2-2; tentative D call: TRBD2 (5 bases). CDR3 length: 16 residues. From germline, CDR1 is ENHRY and CDR2 SYGVKD. The ends were cut back, 3 bases at V and 3 bases at J, with 14 bases in the middle. CDR3 region: CAISDRPPGDTGELFF. The CDR3 DNA follows: TGTGCCATCAGTGATCGACCCCCCGGGGACACCGGGGAGCTGTTTTTT.

V and J are TRBV7-2 and TRBJ1-5; D is unclear. The CDR3 length is 15 residues. Germline assignment: CDR1 SGHTA and CDR2 FQGNSA. Trimming cost V 2 bases and J 2 bases, with 10 bases left between them. The CDR3 nucleotides read TGTGCCAGCAGCTTACAACTAGCGGGCAATCAGCCCCAGCATTTT. Its translation: CASSLQLAGNQPQHF.

In this sample, this clonotype turned up once. V and J are TRBV2 and TRBJ1-6; 8 bases agree with TRBD1. This CDR3 has 14 amino acids. The germline CDR1 and CDR2 sequences are SNHLY and FYNNEI. Trimming at V came to 4 bases and at J to 8 bases, leaving 4 bases not matched to a gene. CDR3 amino acids: CASSGQGTDSPLHF. The CDR3 DNA follows: TGTGCCAGCAGTGGACAGGGGACGGATTCACCCCTCCACTTT.

The table lists this clonotype with a few counts. The V gene is TRBV7-2, the J gene TRBJ1-1, with D perhaps TRBD1 (5 bases). The CDR3 is 14 amino acids. In germline, CDR1 is SGHTA, CDR2 FQGNSA. V lost 5 bases to trimming and J lost 3 bases, with 13 bases between them. The CDR3 spells CASSPEQVHTEAFF. CDR3 sequence (DNA): TGTGCCAGCAGCCCGGAACAGGTGCACACTGAAGCTTTCTTT.

This clonotype was seen many times. The rearrangement joins TRBV2 to TRBJ1-5; no reliable D call. Germline V CDR1 and CDR2: SNHLY, FYNNEI. The CDR3 has 13 amino acids. The ends were cut back, 8 bases at V and 2 bases at J, with 10 bases in the middle. CDR3 loop: CASWTGGNQPQHF. The CDR3 nucleotides are TGTGCCAGCTGGACCGGAGGCAATCAGCCCCAGCATTTT.

Of note for this clonotype: This CDR3 is missing its conserved last phenylalanine or tryptophan, likely due to a read error. It is unclear where the CDR3 begins or ends on the DNA, so no DNA is shown, and the CDR3 is as TCRdb lists it. The V and J genes are TRBV5-1 and TRBJ1-2. CDR1 SGHRS and CDR2 YFSETQ come from the germline V gene. Both ends counted, the CDR3 spans 8 residues. CDR3 amino acids: CASSLAQA.

This clonotype was seen many times. The chain carries TRBV7-8 and TRBJ2-7; D call uncertain. This CDR3 region has 16 residues. The V end lost 0 bases, the J end lost 0 bases, and 12 bases lay between the germline ends. Germline V gene sequence: CDR1 SGHVS, CDR2 FQNEAQ. CDR3 in DNA: TGTGCCAGCAGCTTAGCGCAAGTGGCGGCCTCCTACGAGCAGTACTTC. It encodes CASSLAQVAASYEQYF.

As concerns this clonotype: Sequence at one end of the junction differs from germline and may be a read error. This chain joins TRBV5-1 and TRBJ2-7, with D possibly being TRBD2 (5 bases). There are 12 residues in the CDR3. CDR1 and CDR2 (germline): SGHRS, YFSETQ. As DNA, the CDR3 is TGTGCCAGCAGCGTTCGGGGCTACGAGCAGTACTTC. Translating it yields CASSVRGYEQYF.

V and J are TRBV20-1 and TRBJ1-2; 11 nucleotides agree with TRBD1. This CDR3 region has 15 residues. V was pared by 3 bases and J by 1 base, with 4 bases of the junction left unmatched. Germline values: CDR1 DFQATT, CDR2 SNEGSKA (reference sequence). CDR3 protein: CSASRTGGSNYGYTF. Here the CDR3 DNA reads TGCAGTGCTAGTAGGACAGGGGGCAGTAACTATGGCTACACCTTC.

This clonotype has a count of ten or more. The chain couples TRBV2 to TRBJ1-5; D uncertain. This CDR3 is built from 16 residues. V lost 0 bases and J 0 bases, leaving 9 bases between the germline ends. Germline CDR1 SNHLY, CDR2 FYNNEI. CDR3 DNA sequence: TGTGCCAGCAGTGAAGCGAACCAGGATAGCAATCAGCCCCAGCATTTT. Translation: CASSEANQDSNQPQHF. The variable domain in full, with the rest retrieved from reference TRBV2 and TRBJ1-5, is EPEVTQTPSHQVTQMGQEVILRCVPISNHLYFYWYRQILGQKVEFLVSFYNNEISEKSEIFDDQFSVERPDGSNFTLKIRSTKLEDSAMYFCASSEANQDSNQPQHFGDGTRLSIL.

The table lists this clonotype with many counts. The gene calls are TRBV2 and TRBJ1-1, with D unclear. The length of the CDR3 is 15 residues. Germline V gene lookup returns CDR1 SNHLY and CDR2 FYNNEI. The germline V and J ends were trimmed by 5 bases and 0 bases, with 13 bases remaining between them. CDR3 nucleotides: TGTGCCAGCAGTTTGTCCACAGCAATGAACACTGAAGCTTTCTTT. Encoded protein: CASSLSTAMNTEAFF.

This clonotype turned up a few times. The gene calls are TRBV9 and TRBJ2-5; D is undetermined. Germline CDR1 SGDLS, CDR2 YYNGEE. This CDR3 region has 14 residues. The ends were cut back, 5 bases at V and 5 bases at J, with 16 bases in the middle. The CDR3 reads CASSYSPAAETQYF. The CDR3 DNA follows: TGTGCCAGCAGTTACTCACCCGCCGCGGAGACCCAGTACTTC. Looking up the rest from reference TRBV9 and TRBJ2-5 gives the full variable domain: DSGVTQTPKHLITATGQRVTLRCSPRSGDLSVYWYQQSLDQGLQFLIQYYNGEERAKGNILERFSAQQFPDLHSELNLSSLELGDSALYFCASSYSPAAETQYFGPGTRLLVL.

This clonotype was counted a few times. This chain uses TRBV5-1 with TRBJ1-2, with a possible D match to TRBD1 (5 bases). The V gene lost 0 bases and the J gene lost 4 bases, with 13 bases spanning the gap. The CDR3 is made up of 15 amino acids. Looked up from germline, CDR1 is SGHRS and CDR2 is YFSETQ. As DNA, the CDR3 is TGCGCCAGCAGCTTGGAGTCCCACGGGGCCTATGGCTACACCTTC. Encoded protein: CASSLESHGAYGYTF. The full variable domain, rest sourced from reference TRBV5-1 and TRBJ1-2, is KAGVTQTPRYLIKTRGQQVTLSCSPISGHRSVSWYQQTPGQGLQFLFEYFSETQRNKGNFPGRFSGRQFSNSRSEMNVSTLELGDSALYLCASSLESHGAYGYTFGSGTRLTVV.

With respect to this clonotype: A read error may produce the germline difference seen at one junction end. The V call is TRBV5-1, the J call TRBJ1-5; 7 bases agree with TRBD1. The CDR3 runs 13 residues. Germline CDR1 reads SGHRS; CDR2 reads YFSETQ. As DNA, the CDR3 is TGCGTCAGCAGCTTGGCGACAGGGCAGCCCCAGCATTTT. The encoded protein is CVSSLATGQPQHF.

V is TRBV7-2 and J is TRBJ1-4; D is ambiguous. Germline lookup yields CDR1 SGHTA and CDR2 FQGNSA. V was trimmed by 3 bases and J by 11 bases, leaving 16 bases between them. This CDR3 has 14 amino acids. CDR3 nucleotides: TGTGCCAGCAGCTTGGACCGGGCGGTTGCGAAACTGTTTTTT. This sequence encodes CASSLDRAVAKLFF.

This clonotype came up many times. This chain joins TRBV29-1 and TRBJ1-2; D gene ambiguous. This CDR3 contains 13 residues. Germline-derived CDR1 and CDR2 are SQVTM and ANQGSEA. Trimming cost V 4 bases and J 0 bases, with 9 bases left between them. The CDR3 loop reads CSVGDGSNYGYTF. CDR3 DNA sequence: TGCAGCGTTGGCGACGGATCTAACTATGGCTACACCTTC. Full variable domain (rest looked up from reference TRBV29-1 and TRBJ1-2): SAVISQKPSRDICQRGTSLTIQCQVDSQVTMMFWYRQQPGQSLTLIATANQGSEATYESGFVIDKFPISRPNLTFSTLTVSNMSPEDSSIYLCSVGDGSNYGYTFGSGTRLTVV.

Of note for this clonotype: One base away lies a much larger clone, so this may be a sequencing read error. The chain uses TRBV7-9 and TRBJ1-2, with unresolved D. Trimming pared 4 bases from V and 3 bases from J, leaving 9 bases between. Per the germline V gene, CDR1 is SEHNR and CDR2 is FQNEAQ (reference sequence). The CDR3 extends over 13 amino acids. CDR3: CASSSDGDYGYTF. In DNA, the CDR3 is TGTGCCAGCAGCTCGGACGGCGACTATGGCTACACCTTC. Based on the CDR3 plus reference TRBV7-9 and TRBJ1-2, the full variable domain is DTGVSQNPRHKITKRGQNVTFRCDPISEHNRLYWYRQTLGQGPEFLTYFQNEAQLEKSRLLSDRFSAERPKGSFSTLEIQRTEQGDSAMYLCASSSDGDYGYTFGSGTRLTVV.

This clonotype occurred many times. The chain uses TRBV29-1 and TRBJ1-2; D is possibly TRBD1 (5 bases). The CDR3 runs 13 residues. V lost 2 bases and J lost 3, with 10 bases in between. Germline CDR1 reads SQVTM; CDR2 reads ANQGSEA. The CDR3 spells CSVERQSDYGYTF. The CDR3 DNA reads as TGCAGCGTTGAAAGACAGAGCGACTATGGCTACACCTTC.

This chain joins TRBV7-6 and TRBJ1-4; 8 bases fit TRBD1. This CDR3 spans 14 amino acids. V shed 5 bases and J 8 bases; nucleotides not matched to a gene: 7. Germline V gene sequence: CDR1 SGHVS, CDR2 FNYEAQ. In DNA form, the CDR3 reads TGTGCCAGCAGCGACGGGACAGGTTACGAAAAACTGTTTTTT. Translating it yields CASSDGTGYEKLFF. Full variable domain (remainder filled in from reference TRBV7-6 and TRBJ1-4): GAGVSQSPRYKVTKRGQDVALRCDPISGHVSLYWYRQALGQGPEFLTYFNYEAQQDKSGLPNDRFSAERPEGSISTLTIQRTEQRDSAMYRCASSDGTGYEKLFFGSGTQLSVL.

The chain is built from TRBV11-2 and TRBJ2-7; D call uncertain. Between the trimmed V and J ends, which lost 3 bases and 5 bases, there was a span of 14 bases. Germline CDR1 and CDR2: SGHAT and FQNNGV. This CDR3 contains 14 residues. This chain's CDR3 is CASSFGFWADEQYF. The CDR3 coding sequence is TGTGCCAGCAGCTTCGGGTTTTGGGCGGACGAGCAGTACTTC.

This clonotype was observed a few times. V usage is TRBV5-1 and J usage is TRBJ1-3; TRBD1 agrees at 7 bases. Germline loops: CDR1 SGHRS, CDR2 YFSETQ. With V trimmed by 3 bases and J by 0 bases, 6 bases remained unmatched. The CDR3 sequence is 16 residues long. CDR3 coding DNA: TGCGCCAGCAGCTCCCGGGACAGCCGCTCTGGAAACACCATATATTTT. This encodes CASSSRDSRSGNTIYF.

This chain joins TRBV19 and TRBJ1-6; 7 bases map to TRBD1. Per the germline V gene, CDR1 is LNHDA and CDR2 is SQIVND (reference sequence). The CDR3 has 15 amino acids. V lost 6 bases to trimming and J lost 4 bases; unmatched junction nucleotides: 6. CDR3 in amino acids: CASRAPGQYNSPLHF. CDR3 nucleotide sequence: TGTGCCAGTAGAGCCCCGGGACAGTATAATTCACCCCTCCACTTT.

In this sample, this clonotype turned up many times. The chain carries TRBV29-1 and TRBJ2-7; 8 bases align to TRBD1. Germline values: CDR1 SQVTM, CDR2 ANQGSEA. This CDR3 contains 13 residues. V gave up 6 bases and J gave up 3 bases; unmatched junction bases: 7. Written as DNA, the CDR3 is TGCAGCGTGGCGGACAGGGTAGGCTACGAGCAGTACTTC. Its translation: CSVADRVGYEQYF.

Note on this clonotype: The junction differs from germline at one of its ends, possibly a read error. V is TRBV5-5 and J is TRBJ1-1; D is undetermined. Germline-derived CDR1 and CDR2 are SGHKS and YYEKEE (reference sequence). The CDR3 consists of 12 residues. The CDR3 sequence: CASSPPNTETFF. Here the CDR3 DNA reads TGCGCCAGCAGCCCCCCCAACACTGAAACTTTCTTT.

This clonotype turned up a few times. CDR3 sequence: CASSPGTGRRNTIYF. The CDR3 nucleotides read TGTGCCAGCTCACCCGGGACAGGGCGACGAAACACCATATATTTT. The chain links TRBV7-9 to TRBJ1-3; 9 positions agree with TRBD1. The germline V gene has CDR1 SEHNR and CDR2 FQNEAQ (reference sequence). The J segment lost 5 bases and the V segment lost 8 bases, leaving 10 bases of the junction unmatched. The length of the CDR3 is 15 residues.